These 8 T cell receptor beta chains share one sample of origin, sequenced in a study of OX40 agonist ivuxolimab in advanced cancers. Only in-frame clones appear in the TCRdb table, and some are missing; sequencing was by immunoSEQ multiplex PCR. Here the sample spans around 94,000 clones, around 86% being singletons. Source: CD4+ or CD8+ T cells sorted from blood, taken in a trial of the OX40 agonist ivuxolimab. The source is an adult with an advanced solid tumor such as melanoma, head and neck, liver or kidney cancer.

V is TRBV30 and J is TRBJ1-6; 7 positions match TRBD1. The CDR3 is made up of 15 amino acids. The V segment lost 1 base and the J segment 7 bases; nucleotides outside the gene matches: 7. Germline V gene data show CDR1 as GTSNPN and CDR2 as SVGIG (reference sequence). DNA for the CDR3: TGTGCCTGGAGTGGAGAGGGACAGAGAAATTCACCCCTCCACTTT. This sequence encodes CAWSGEGQRNSPLHF.

The rearrangement links TRBV19 to TRBJ2-5, with unresolved D. The V and J ends lost 4 bases and 3 bases respectively, with 9 bases between them. Germline V lookup: CDR1 LNHDA, CDR2 SQIVND (reference sequence). The CDR3 loop spans 13 amino acids. The CDR3 spells CASSTKTKETQYF. Here the CDR3 DNA reads TGTGCCAGTAGTACTAAGACAAAAGAGACCCAGTACTTC.

V and J are TRBV5-1 and TRBJ1-1; TRBD1 matches 7 bases. Germline-derived CDR1 and CDR2 are SGHRS and YFSETQ. The CDR3 runs to 15 residues. Trimming removed 3 bases from V and 1 base from J; junction bases left unmatched: 6. The CDR3: CASSSGRDRNTEAFF. The CDR3 DNA reads TGCGCCAGCAGCTCCGGTCGGGACAGGAACACTGAAGCTTTCTTT.

This chain links TRBV12-5 with TRBJ1-5; 11 bases are a match to TRBD1. The V segment lost 7 bases and the J segment 5 bases; nucleotides outside the gene matches: 10. Germline V gene data show CDR1 as LGHNT and CDR2 as FRNRAP. The CDR3 sequence is 16 residues long. CDR3 amino acids: CASVNFGQGAYQPQHF. In DNA form, the CDR3 reads TGTGCTAGTGTAAACTTTGGACAGGGGGCTTATCAGCCCCAGCATTTT.

V is TRBV11-2 and J is TRBJ2-2; D remains ambiguous. This CDR3 has 15 amino acids. Germline values: CDR1 SGHAT, CDR2 FQNNGV. V was pared by 2 bases and J by 1 base, with 8 bases between. Written as DNA, the CDR3 is TGTGCCAGCAGCTTACGGGTTATGAACACCGGGGAGCTGTTTTTT. Protein: CASSLRVMNTGELFF.

V gene TRBV19 combines with J gene TRBJ1-1, with D maybe TRBD1 (5 bases). This CDR3 comprises 16 residues. Looked up from germline, CDR1 is LNHDA and CDR2 is SQIVND (reference sequence). V was pared by 0 bases and J by 2 bases, with 13 bases between. Here the CDR3 DNA reads TGTGCCAGTAGTATAGACAGGACAAGCCTTAACACTGAAGCTTTCTTT. Its translation is CASSIDRTSLNTEAFF.

The V and J genes are TRBV4-2 and TRBJ2-7, with 10 bases matching TRBD2. The V and J ends lost 1 base and 4 bases, in that order; junction bases with no gene match: 4. Germline V CDR1 and CDR2: LGHNA, YNFKEQ. The CDR3 spans 15 residues. Here the CDR3 DNA reads TGTGCCAGCAGCCAAGGCGCTAGCGGGGGTTACGAGCAGTACTTC. Translated: CASSQGASGGYEQYF.

This clone was recorded only once. J is TRBJ2-1 and V is TRBV7-9; no clear D gene. CDR1 SEHNR and CDR2 FQNEAQ come from the germline V gene (reference sequence). There are 16 residues in the CDR3. V was trimmed by 6 bases and J by 4 bases, leaving 19 bases between them. The CDR3 region is CASRGLSSSKYNEQFF. As DNA, the CDR3 is TGTGCCAGCAGGGGTCTCAGCTCCTCTAAATACAATGAGCAGTTCTTC.